This TCR beta chain derives from a study of siplizumab effects on memory and regulatory T cells (dated by TCRdb to the late 2010s). Regarding the research as a whole: The study looked at the effect of siplizumab, an anti-CD2 antibody, on alloreactive T-cell subsets in allogeneic mixed lymphocyte reactions made from human PBMCs.

For this clone: This receptor's antigen is unknown. Base quality data are lacking; no much larger clone is found one base away.

The library was made by the immunoSEQ multiplex PCR assay. The deep sequencing platform assayed around 94,000 TCR templates per sample. Genomic DNA extracted from sorted T cells was used for TCRbeta CDR3 sequencing. Per the original workflow: The R programming language was used for the clonal analysis of the TCRbeta CDR3 data. Alloreactive CD4+ and CD8+ clones were identified by comparing unstimulated samples to CFSE-low samples taken after the reaction. By matching sequences to the repertoires of sorted unstimulated Treg and non-Treg cells, each alloreactive CD4+ clone was assigned a regulatory or non-regulatory origin. As stored in TCRdb, this immuneACCESS dataset retains in-frame rearrangements with V and J assigned. A fraction of the clones does not appear; measured against another copy, unresolved V genes explain less than half of the discrepancy, and the remainder lacks a known reason. That table supplies the V and J calls and clone size; D and trimming were determined from the DNA. In this sample the table shows about 120,000 clones, approximately 94% of which occur a single time. Clones ranked in the top ten supply under 2% of the sample.

From cysteine to phenylalanine, the CDR3 is 18 amino acids long. The retained sequence is limited to the CDR3, 54 bases, with the frame set at the first base. The germline V gene gives CDR1 as LGHNT and CDR2 as FRNRAP. V is cut back by 2 bases and J by 5 bases, with 11 bases in the junction unmatched. Sorted unstimulated T cells, along with proliferating T cells recovered from mixed lymphocyte reactions, underwent TCRbeta CDR3 sequencing. Fresh whole blood from under 13 HLA-typed healthy donors was used as the source from which PBMCs were isolated. Unstimulated CD4+ non-regulatory T cells were FACS-sorted to map the origin of alloreactive clones. The paper as a whole reports these results and caveats: Siplizumab significantly reduced the cumulative frequency of alloreactive sequences traceable to unstimulated CD4+ memory T cells. About 75-95% of proliferating CD4+ or CD8+ clones could not be given a naive or memory phenotype. Whether proliferating Tregs from siplizumab cultures were suppressive was not functionally confirmed. Unstimulated naive T cells appeared to be more diverse than memory T cells, and naive cells seemed to make a substantial contribution to the alloresponse. Sequences below about 10^-5 frequency were poorly captured, so only a minor fraction of alloreactive clones could be mapped to unstimulated subsets. Of the alloreactive CD4+ clones that could be mapped, the Treg-derived share averaged about 67% with siplizumab compared with about 27% in control reactions.

In this chain, TRBV12-5 is recombined with TRBJ2-5; 13 central nucleotides agree with TRBD2. The sample consisted of non-Treg CD4+ T cells sorted from blood. The label giving this sample's cell subset or site can be read as: FACS-sorted unstimulated CD4+ non-regulatory T cells. This clonotype was obtained from a human donor in good health. The CDR3 loop reads CASGLRVWTSGGLETQYF. DNA sequence: TGTGCTAGTGGTTTGAGGGTATGGACTAGCGGGGGCTTGGAGACCCAGTACTTC.